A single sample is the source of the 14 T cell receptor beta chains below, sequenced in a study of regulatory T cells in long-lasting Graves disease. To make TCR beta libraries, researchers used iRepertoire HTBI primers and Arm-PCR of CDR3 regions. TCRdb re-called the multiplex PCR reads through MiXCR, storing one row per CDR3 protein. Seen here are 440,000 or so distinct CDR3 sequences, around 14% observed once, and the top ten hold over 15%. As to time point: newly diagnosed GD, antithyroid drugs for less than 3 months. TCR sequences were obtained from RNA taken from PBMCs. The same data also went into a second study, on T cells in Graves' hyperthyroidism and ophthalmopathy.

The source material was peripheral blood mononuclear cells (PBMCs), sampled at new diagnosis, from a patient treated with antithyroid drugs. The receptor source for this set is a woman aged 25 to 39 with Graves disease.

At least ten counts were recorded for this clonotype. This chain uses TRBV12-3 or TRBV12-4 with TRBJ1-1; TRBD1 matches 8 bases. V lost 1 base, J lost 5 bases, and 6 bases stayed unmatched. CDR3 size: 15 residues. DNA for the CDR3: TGTGCCAGCAGTTTAGTGGGGACAGGAAGAACTGAAGCTTTCTTT. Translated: CASSLVGTGRTEAFF.

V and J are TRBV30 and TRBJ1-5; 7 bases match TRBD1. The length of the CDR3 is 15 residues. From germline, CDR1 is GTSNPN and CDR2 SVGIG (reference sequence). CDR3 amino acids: CACSQGVSSNQPQHF. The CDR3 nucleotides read TGTGCTTGCTCCCAGGGGGTATCTAGCAATCAGCCCCAGCATTTT.

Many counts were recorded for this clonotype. The CDR3 bases are TGTGCCAGCGGCCTGGAGGGAAGGGGGTACAATGAGCAGTTCTTC. Translated: CASGLEGRGYNEQFF. The gene calls are TRBV25-1 and TRBJ2-1; perhaps D is TRBD1 or TRBD2 (6 bases each). CDR3 length: 15 residues. Between the trimmed V and J ends, which lost 8 bases and 4 bases, there was a span of 18 bases. Germline V CDR1 and CDR2: MGHDK, SYGVNS.

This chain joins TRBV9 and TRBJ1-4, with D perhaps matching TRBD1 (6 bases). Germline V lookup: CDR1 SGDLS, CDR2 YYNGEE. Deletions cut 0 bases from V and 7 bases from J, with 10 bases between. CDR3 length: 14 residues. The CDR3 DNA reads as TGTGCCAGCAGCGTAGGGCAGGGGAGTGAAAAACTGTTTTTT. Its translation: CASSVGQGSEKLFF.

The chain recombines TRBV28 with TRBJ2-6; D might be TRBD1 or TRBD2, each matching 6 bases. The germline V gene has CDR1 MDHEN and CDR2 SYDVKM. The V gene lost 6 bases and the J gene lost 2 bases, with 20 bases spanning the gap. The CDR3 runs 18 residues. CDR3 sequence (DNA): TGTGCCAGCAGCCCCGGAGGACGGGGGCTCGCTGGGGCCAACGTCCTGACTTTC. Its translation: CASSPGGRGLAGANVLTF.

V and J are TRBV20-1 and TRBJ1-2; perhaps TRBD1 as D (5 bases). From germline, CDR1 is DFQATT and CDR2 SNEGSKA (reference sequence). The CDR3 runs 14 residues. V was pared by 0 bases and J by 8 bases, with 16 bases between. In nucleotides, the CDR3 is TGCAGTGCTAGAGACCGGGACCGAGGATTGGGCTACACCTTC. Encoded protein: CSARDRDRGLGYTF.

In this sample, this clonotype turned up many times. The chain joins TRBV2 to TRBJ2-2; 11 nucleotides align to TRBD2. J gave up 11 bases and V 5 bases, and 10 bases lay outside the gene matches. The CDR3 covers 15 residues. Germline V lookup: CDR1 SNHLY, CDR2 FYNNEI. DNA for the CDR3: TGTGCCAGCAGTACCAGACTAGCGGGATTGGGTGAGCTGTTTTTT. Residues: CASSTRLAGLGELFF.

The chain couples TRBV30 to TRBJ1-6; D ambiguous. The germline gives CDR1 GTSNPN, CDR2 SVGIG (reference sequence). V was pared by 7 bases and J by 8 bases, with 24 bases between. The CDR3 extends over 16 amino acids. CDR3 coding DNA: TGTGCCTTGTCGGATATGAGATTTAATACGTATTCACCCCTCCACTTT. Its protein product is CALSDMRFNTYSPLHF.

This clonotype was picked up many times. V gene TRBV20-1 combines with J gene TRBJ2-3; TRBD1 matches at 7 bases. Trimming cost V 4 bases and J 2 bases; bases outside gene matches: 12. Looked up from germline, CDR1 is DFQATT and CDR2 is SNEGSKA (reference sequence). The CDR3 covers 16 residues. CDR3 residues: CSATEGQLGFTDTQYF. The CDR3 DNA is TGCAGTGCTACCGAGGGACAGCTGGGATTCACAGATACGCAGTATTTT.

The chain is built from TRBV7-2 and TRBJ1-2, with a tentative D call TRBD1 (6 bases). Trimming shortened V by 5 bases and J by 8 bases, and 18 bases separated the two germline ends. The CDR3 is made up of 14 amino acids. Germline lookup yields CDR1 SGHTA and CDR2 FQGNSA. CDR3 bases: TGTGCCAGCAGCCAAGGGGGGGGGCGCCGAGGCTACACCTTC. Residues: CASSQGGGRRGYTF. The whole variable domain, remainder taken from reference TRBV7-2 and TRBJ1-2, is GAGVSQSPSNKVTEKGKDVELRCDPISGHTALYWYRQSLGQGLEFLIYFQGNSAPDKSGLPSDRFSAERTGGSVSTLTIQRTQQEDSAVYLCASSQGGGRRGYTFGSGTRLTVV.

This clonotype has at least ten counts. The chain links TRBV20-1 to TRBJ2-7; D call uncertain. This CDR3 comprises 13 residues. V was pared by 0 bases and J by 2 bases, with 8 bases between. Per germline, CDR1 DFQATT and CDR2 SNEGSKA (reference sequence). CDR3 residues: CSARDLGAYEQYF. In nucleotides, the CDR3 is TGCAGTGCTAGAGATCTTGGGGCCTACGAGCAGTACTTC.

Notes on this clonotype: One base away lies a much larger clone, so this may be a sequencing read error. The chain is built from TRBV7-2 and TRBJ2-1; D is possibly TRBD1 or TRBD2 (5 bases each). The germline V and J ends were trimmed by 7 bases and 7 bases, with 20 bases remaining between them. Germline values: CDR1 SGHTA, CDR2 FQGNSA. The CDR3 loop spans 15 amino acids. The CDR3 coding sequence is TGTGCCAGCATCCTGGGGCGTTGGGGACGAAATGAGCAGTTCTTC. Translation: CASILGRWGRNEQFF.

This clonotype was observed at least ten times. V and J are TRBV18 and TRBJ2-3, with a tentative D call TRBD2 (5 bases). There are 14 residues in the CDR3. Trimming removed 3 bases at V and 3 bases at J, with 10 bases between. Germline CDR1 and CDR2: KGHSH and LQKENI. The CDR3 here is CASSPRTQTDTQYF. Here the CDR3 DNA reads TGTGCCAGCTCACCTCGGACTCAAACAGATACGCAGTATTTT.

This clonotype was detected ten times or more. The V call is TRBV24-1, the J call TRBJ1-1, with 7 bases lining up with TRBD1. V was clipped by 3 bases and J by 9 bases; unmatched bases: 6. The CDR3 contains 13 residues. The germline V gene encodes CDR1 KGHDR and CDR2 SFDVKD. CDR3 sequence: CATSDIQGRQAFF. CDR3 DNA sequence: TGTGCCACCAGTGATATACAGGGGCGACAAGCTTTCTTT.